This passage covers 8 T cell receptor beta chains from one sample sequenced in a study of identical twins. Each CDR3 protein gets one entry after TCRdb re-called the 5' RACE reads with MiXCR. The repertoire includes under 350,000 distinct CDR3 sequences, just under 9.5% of them detected once, and roughly 7% sits in the top ten. Another study also made use of these data, one on yellow fever vaccine responses in identical twins.

The specimen was CD8+ T cells sorted from blood. These receptors all stem from a woman in her late teens or twenties in good health.

The chain has TRBV20-1 and TRBJ2-1; 11 positions match TRBD2. The CDR3 runs to 15 residues. The J segment lost 9 bases and the V segment lost 5 bases, leaving 12 bases of the junction unmatched. Germline V gene data show CDR1 as DFQATT and CDR2 as SNEGSKA (reference sequence). CDR3 amino acids: CSAPRTSGWRGEQFF. Here the CDR3 DNA reads TGCAGTGCTCCCCGGACTAGCGGGTGGAGAGGTGAGCAGTTCTTC.

The rearrangement uses TRBV7-8 and TRBJ1-2, with 8 positions matching TRBD1. Unmatched junction bases numbered 14, after V lost 5 bases and J lost 6 bases. The CDR3 runs 16 residues. Germline CDR1 is SGHVS and CDR2 is FQNEAQ. CDR3 residues: CASSPAALTGGNGYTF. The DNA of the CDR3 is TGTGCCAGCAGCCCCGCAGCCCTCACAGGGGGAAATGGCTACACCTTC.

The chain is built from TRBV30 and TRBJ2-7; D is unclear. Germline V gives CDR1 GTSNPN, CDR2 SVGIG (reference sequence). The V end was cut by 0 bases, the J end by 4 bases, with 7 bases between. The CDR3 is made up of 12 amino acids. The CDR3 reads CAWSVSEYEQYF. CDR3 nucleotide sequence: TGTGCCTGGAGTGTGTCTGAATACGAGCAGTACTTC.

This clonotype has ten or more counts. This chain joins TRBV5-1 and TRBJ2-1; 11 bases match TRBD2. The CDR3 is 15 amino acids. With V trimmed by 4 bases and J by 4 bases, 4 bases remained unmatched. The germline V gene encodes CDR1 SGHRS and CDR2 YFSETQ. CDR3: CASSPVAGGYNEQFF. The CDR3 DNA reads TGCGCCAGCAGCCCAGTAGCGGGGGGGTACAATGAGCAGTTCTTC.

This chain uses TRBV6-6 with TRBJ1-5, with D perhaps matching TRBD1 (6 bases). V lost 5 bases and J lost 7, with 21 bases in between. The CDR3 sequence is 16 residues long. Germline-derived CDR1 and CDR2 are MNHNY and SVGAGI (reference sequence). In DNA form, the CDR3 reads TGTGCCAGCAGTGCAACAGACGAGGGGGGCGGACAGCCCCAGCATTTT. This sequence encodes CASSATDEGGGQPQHF.

The sample holds many counts of this clonotype. J is TRBJ2-7 and V is TRBV7-9, with D possibly being TRBD2 (5 bases). The CDR3 runs to 13 residues. Trimming pared 5 bases from V and 2 bases from J, leaving 10 bases between. Per the germline V gene, CDR1 is SEHNR and CDR2 is FQNEAQ (reference sequence). The CDR3 coding sequence is TGTGCCAGCAGCGGGAGCCCAACCTACGAGCAGTACTTC. This gives the protein CASSGSPTYEQYF. The complete variable domain, with remaining parts taken from reference TRBV7-9 and TRBJ2-7, reads DTGVSQNPRHKITKRGQNVTFRCDPISEHNRLYWYRQTLGQGPEFLTYFQNEAQLEKSRLLSDRFSAERPKGSFSTLEIQRTEQGDSAMYLCASSGSPTYEQYFGPGTRLTVT.

This clonotype was seen at least ten times. The genes are TRBV2 and TRBJ2-7; D is undetermined. The CDR3 spans 14 residues. V was trimmed by 3 bases and J by 2 bases, leaving 11 bases between them. The germline V gene has CDR1 SNHLY and CDR2 FYNNEI. The CDR3 nucleotides are TGTGCCAGCAGTGATGGTGCTGCCGCCTACGAGCAGTACTTC. Protein: CASSDGAAAYEQYF. The complete variable domain, with remaining parts taken from reference TRBV2 and TRBJ2-7, reads EPEVTQTPSHQVTQMGQEVILRCVPISNHLYFYWYRQILGQKVEFLVSFYNNEISEKSEIFDDQFSVERPDGSNFTLKIRSTKLEDSAMYFCASSDGAAAYEQYFGPGTRLTVT.

This clonotype appeared many times. The J gene is TRBJ2-7, the V gene TRBV29-1; D possibly corresponds to TRBD2 (6 bases). The CDR3 is 13 amino acids. V gave up 7 bases and J gave up 4 bases, with 17 bases separating them. The germline CDR1 and CDR2 sequences are SQVTM and ANQGSEA. CDR3 nucleotide sequence: TGCAGCGCCGGGACTGGGTTCGAGTACGAGCAGTACTTC. The encoded protein is CSAGTGFEYEQYF.